Following are 30 T cell receptor beta chains from one sample sequenced in a study of shared clonotypes between healthy human individuals (dated by TCRdb to between 2020 and 2021). Receptor libraries were prepared by the immunoSEQ multiplex PCR assay. This immuneACCESS table, as held by TCRdb, lists in-frame sequences with V and J called but not all clones. Of the missing ones, under half trace to an unresolved V gene in checked studies; the others have no known cause. Within this sample are over a million clones, with 65% to 75% of them counted one time only. The ten largest clonotypes hold around 1.5% of the sample. Material: memory CD4+ T cells sorted from blood. The cell subset or site label, as the study defines it: CD45RA-negative fraction. Source of these receptors: a man aged 18 to 30 in good health.

The chain has TRBV6-4 and TRBJ1-5, with D uncertain. Germline V gene lookup returns CDR1 MRHNA and CDR2 SNTAGT. This CDR3 is built from 15 residues. V lost 3 bases and J lost 2, with 11 bases in between. This chain's CDR3 is CASSEGSGGNQPQHF. As DNA, the CDR3 is TGTGCCAGCAGTGAAGGAAGCGGAGGCAATCAGCCCCAGCATTTT.

The chain uses TRBV2 and TRBJ1-5; tentative D call: TRBD1 (5 bases). CDR1 and CDR2 from the germline V gene are SNHLY and FYNNEI. The V gene lost 7 bases and the J gene lost 8 bases, with 15 bases spanning the gap. CDR3 size: 13 residues. CDR3 in amino acids: CASTETGPKPQHF. CDR3 nucleotide sequence: TGTGCCAGCACCGAGACGGGACCAAAGCCCCAGCATTTT.

The chain is built from TRBV6-5 and TRBJ1-1, with D unclear. Germline CDR1 and CDR2: MNHEY and SVGAGI. The CDR3 is made up of 14 amino acids. With 0 bases removed from V and 1 base from J, the gap between germline ends came to 6 bases. The CDR3 nucleotides are TGTGCCAGCAGTTACTCGGTAGGGAACACTGAAGCTTTCTTT. It yields the protein CASSYSVGNTEAFF.

The rearrangement links TRBV28 to TRBJ1-2; 9 positions agree with TRBD1. The CDR3 loop spans 15 amino acids. V lost 6 bases, J lost 8 bases, and 13 bases stayed unmatched. Germline CDR1 and CDR2: MDHEN and SYDVKM. CDR3 nucleotide sequence: TGTGCCAGCAGCGGCCCAGACAGGGGGTCACGGGGCTACACCTTC. Residues: CASSGPDRGSRGYTF.

This rearrangement joins TRBV6-1 to TRBJ1-2; TRBD1 aligns across 7 bases. The CDR3 spans 15 residues. Germline V gene lookup returns CDR1 MNHNS and CDR2 SASEGT. J gave up 3 bases and V 6 bases, and 10 bases lay outside the gene matches. CDR3 bases: TGTGCCAGCAGGGAACCGACAGGGAGGCACTATGGCTACACCTTC. Translation gives CASREPTGRHYGYTF.

This sequence joins TRBV5-4 and TRBJ1-2, with no clear D. Germline lookup yields CDR1 SGHNT and CDR2 YYREEE (reference sequence). CDR3 length: 14 residues. Trimming removed 0 bases from V and 4 bases from J, with 10 bases in between. The CDR3 DNA reads as TGTGCCAGCAGCTTGGTAGGGTCGTCCTATGGCTACACCTTC. Protein sequence: CASSLVGSSYGYTF.

The chain recombines TRBV6-6 with TRBJ1-5, with D maybe TRBD1 (5 bases). The CDR3 extends over 14 amino acids. Germline lookup yields CDR1 MNHNY and CDR2 SVGAGI (reference sequence). Trimming cost V 6 bases and J 3 bases, with 12 bases left between them. CDR3 region: CASSPGIINQPQHF. The CDR3 nucleotides read TGTGCCAGCAGCCCAGGGATCATCAATCAGCCCCAGCATTTT.

The chain has TRBV14 and TRBJ2-7; D remains ambiguous. V lost 0 bases, J lost 0 bases, and 9 bases lay in between. The CDR3 spans 15 residues. Germline V CDR1 and CDR2: SGHDN, FVKESK. DNA for the CDR3: TGTGCCAGCAGCCAAGAAGATCGGTACTCCTACGAGCAGTACTTC. As protein: CASSQEDRYSYEQYF.

This clone has just one count. V usage is TRBV2 and J usage is TRBJ2-7, with D possibly TRBD2 on 5 matching bases. The CDR3 loop spans 13 amino acids. Trimming pared 0 bases from V and 6 bases from J, leaving 9 bases between. Germline CDR1 SNHLY, CDR2 FYNNEI. The CDR3 DNA reads TGTGCCAGCAGTGAAGCATGGCTAGCCGAGCAGTACTTC. Translated, it gives CASSEAWLAEQYF.

This chain links TRBV18 with TRBJ2-1; D is possibly TRBD1 (5 bases). V was cut by 3 bases and J by 0 bases, with 18 bases left in between. Germline CDR1 reads KGHSH; CDR2 reads LQKENI. This CDR3 comprises 18 residues. This CDR3 reads CASSPRDPRASSYNEQFF. The DNA for the CDR3 is TGTGCCAGCTCACCCCGTGACCCCAGGGCCAGCTCCTACAATGAGCAGTTCTTC.

The chain recombines TRBV6-1 with TRBJ2-5, with D hard to call. The CDR3 spans 13 residues. Germline loops: CDR1 MNHNS, CDR2 SASEGT. The V and J ends lost 7 bases and 1 base respectively, with 10 bases between them. The CDR3 loop reads CASNTITQETQYF. CDR3 nucleotide sequence: TGTGCCAGCAATACTATAACCCAAGAGACCCAGTACTTC.

This clone was picked up a small number of times. The genes are TRBV7-8 and TRBJ1-5, with D perhaps TRBD1 (5 bases). This CDR3 spans 13 amino acids. V was trimmed by 4 bases and J by 4 bases, leaving 8 bases between them. Germline V gene sequence: CDR1 SGHVS, CDR2 FQNEAQ. In DNA, the CDR3 is TGTGCCAGCAGCTCCAACAGGAATCAGCCCCAGCATTTT. Encoded protein: CASSSNRNQPQHF. Combining the CDR3 with reference TRBV7-8 and TRBJ1-5 gives the whole variable domain GAGVSQSPRYKVAKRGQDVALRCDPISGHVSLFWYQQALGQGPEFLTYFQNEAQLDKSGLPSDRFFAERPEGSVSTLKIQRTQQEDSAVYLCASSSNRNQPQHFGDGTRLSIL.

This clone was seen a handful of times. CDR3 residues: CAWSVSGQTEAFF. Here the CDR3 DNA reads TGTGCCTGGAGTGTCAGCGGGCAGACTGAAGCTTTCTTT. The chain is built from TRBV30 and TRBJ1-1, with D unresolved. The CDR3 runs 13 residues. Germline CDR1 and CDR2: GTSNPN and SVGIG (reference sequence). V was shortened by 0 bases and J by 5 bases, with 10 bases between the two germline ends.

The chain carries TRBV10-3 and TRBJ2-5; D is uncertain. V was pared by 3 bases and J by 5 bases, with 10 bases between. Germline values: CDR1 ENHRY, CDR2 SYGVKD. The length of the CDR3 is 13 residues. The CDR3 is CAISDSHAETQYF. CDR3 DNA sequence: TGTGCCATCAGTGACTCACATGCGGAGACCCAGTACTTC.

The V and J genes are TRBV5-1 and TRBJ2-3; no definite D call. Per the germline V gene, CDR1 is SGHRS and CDR2 is YFSETQ. The ends were cut back, 4 bases at V and 4 bases at J, with 13 bases in the middle. The CDR3 is 14 amino acids. CDR3 region: CASSQTWGSDTQYF. Written as DNA, the CDR3 is TGCGCCAGCAGCCAGACGTGGGGTTCAGATACGCAGTATTTT.

V is TRBV25-1 and J is TRBJ2-1; tentatively, D is TRBD2 (5 bases). V lost 6 bases to trimming and J lost 6 bases, with 12 bases between them. This CDR3 has 13 amino acids. The germline gives CDR1 MGHDK, CDR2 SYGVNS. CDR3 sequence (DNA): TGTGCCAGCAGGAAGGGAGAAGGCAATGAGCAGTTCTTC. Its protein is CASRKGEGNEQFF.

The chain employs TRBV9 and TRBJ2-5; possibly TRBD1 or TRBD2 for D (5 bases each). The V end was cut by 4 bases, the J end by 0 bases, with 13 bases between. The CDR3 consists of 15 residues. Germline CDR1 reads SGDLS; CDR2 reads YYNGEE. CDR3 nucleotides: TGTGCCAGCAGCTTCCAGCCGGGACACCAAGAGACCCAGTACTTC. As protein: CASSFQPGHQETQYF.

The genes are TRBV27 and TRBJ2-5; a possible D gene is TRBD2 (6 bases). The V end lost 6 bases, the J end lost 2 bases, and 10 bases lay between the germline ends. The germline V gene encodes CDR1 MNHEY and CDR2 SMNVEV (reference sequence). This CDR3 comprises 13 residues. The CDR3 here is CASRNSGQETQYF. Written as DNA, the CDR3 is TGTGCCAGCAGAAATAGCGGACAAGAGACCCAGTACTTC.

Details on this clone: Distinct nucleotide sequences in the sample also encode this CDR3. The rearrangement joins TRBV7-6 to TRBJ2-5; D gene unclear. Germline CDR1 is SGHVS and CDR2 is FNYEAQ. This CDR3 comprises 12 residues. V dropped 1 base and J dropped 2 bases, with 2 bases sitting between them. DNA of the CDR3: TGTGCCAGCAGCTTAGGACAAGAGACCCAGTACTTC. Amino acid sequence: CASSLGQETQYF.

This sequence joins TRBV10-3 and TRBJ2-1; 13 bases map to TRBD2. This CDR3 region has 13 residues. With V trimmed by 6 bases and J by 15 bases, 8 bases remained unmatched. Germline CDR1 ENHRY, CDR2 SYGVKD. CDR3: CAIRGTSGVRRFF. Written as DNA, the CDR3 is TGTGCCATCAGGGGGACTAGCGGGGTCCGGCGGTTCTTC.

This clone was detected only a few times. V is TRBV5-4 and J is TRBJ1-3; tentative D call: TRBD1 (5 bases). The V end was cut by 4 bases, the J end by 9 bases, with 23 bases between. The CDR3 length is 16 residues. Germline-derived CDR1 and CDR2 are SGHNT and YYREEE (reference sequence). This CDR3 is CASSREQGGRFGTIYF. CDR3 DNA sequence: TGTGCCAGCAGCCGGGAGCAGGGCGGGAGATTTGGCACCATATATTTT.

This clone was detected a few times. The chain couples TRBV2 to TRBJ1-6, with no clear D. The V and J ends lost 6 bases and 8 bases respectively, with 5 bases between them. The germline V gene encodes CDR1 SNHLY and CDR2 FYNNEI. This CDR3 is built from 11 residues. In DNA form, the CDR3 reads TGTGCCAGCAGCGATTATTCACCCCTCCACTTT. Translation gives CASSDYSPLHF. The variable domain in full, with the rest retrieved from reference TRBV2 and TRBJ1-6, is EPEVTQTPSHQVTQMGQEVILRCVPISNHLYFYWYRQILGQKVEFLVSFYNNEISEKSEIFDDQFSVERPDGSNFTLKIRSTKLEDSAMYFCASSDYSPLHFGNGTRLTVT.

In its sample, this clone was seen a few times. The chain recombines TRBV7-9 with TRBJ1-2; D is uncertain. Germline V gene data show CDR1 as SEHNR and CDR2 as FQNEAQ (reference sequence). This CDR3 comprises 14 residues. Trimming left V 1 base short and J 7 bases short, with 13 bases between. The CDR3 protein is CASSLDTAGSGYTF. The CDR3, as DNA: TGTGCCAGCAGCTTAGACACGGCCGGGAGTGGCTACACCTTC.

Worth noting for this clone: It is likely a read error: a sequence one base away is far more abundant. The chain joins TRBV5-4 to TRBJ1-3; perhaps TRBD1 as D (5 bases). Germline V gene lookup returns CDR1 SGHNT and CDR2 YYREEE (reference sequence). V lost 2 bases, J lost 1 base, and 7 bases lay in between. The CDR3 totals 14 residues. Written as DNA, the CDR3 is TGTGCCAGCAGCTTCAGGGATTCTGGAAACACCATATATTTT. Its protein is CASSFRDSGNTIYF.

This clone was picked up a small number of times. The J gene is TRBJ2-5, the V gene TRBV18; the D is unclear. From germline, CDR1 is KGHSH and CDR2 LQKENI. The CDR3 has 13 amino acids. Trimming cost V 6 bases and J 1 base, with 9 bases left between them. The CDR3 DNA reads TGTGCCAGCTCCAGATCAATCCAAGAGACCCAGTACTTC. Translated, it gives CASSRSIQETQYF.

The chain combines TRBV18 with TRBJ2-5; D is unclear. Germline CDR1 reads KGHSH; CDR2 reads LQKENI. The CDR3 is made up of 14 amino acids. V was cut by 0 bases and J by 1 base, with 6 bases left in between. Here the CDR3 reads CASSPPMSQETQYF. Here the CDR3 DNA reads TGTGCCAGCTCACCACCGATGAGCCAAGAGACCCAGTACTTC.

The rearrangement joins TRBV11-2 to TRBJ1-1; D is uncertain. The CDR3 has 12 residues. Trimming pared 1 base from V and 10 bases from J, leaving 10 bases between. The germline V gene has CDR1 SGHAT and CDR2 FQNNGV. DNA for the CDR3: TGTGCCAGCAGCTTAGGGGAAAGCGGAGCTTTCTTT. Encoded protein: CASSLGESGAFF. Variable domain in full (rest from reference TRBV11-2 and TRBJ1-1): EAGVAQSPRYKIIEKRQSVAFWCNPISGHATLYWYQQILGQGPKLLIQFQNNGVVDDSQLPKDRFSAERLKGVDSTLKIQPAKLEDSAVYLCASSLGESGAFFGQGTRLTVV.

The chain is built from TRBV6-1 and TRBJ2-7; D unresolved. Germline V gene lookup returns CDR1 MNHNS and CDR2 SASEGT. The CDR3 spans 13 residues. V lost 5 bases and J lost 1, with 9 bases in between. In DNA form, the CDR3 reads TGTGCCAGCAGTTTGGGCAGGTCCTACGAGCAGTACTTC. Residues: CASSLGRSYEQYF.

The gene calls are TRBV10-3 and TRBJ2-5, with 11 nucleotides matching TRBD2. CDR1 and CDR2 (germline): ENHRY, SYGVKD. This CDR3 spans 13 amino acids. The J segment lost 13 bases and the V segment lost 0 bases, leaving 4 bases of the junction unmatched. CDR3 protein: CAISESGTSGLYF. CDR3 bases: TGTGCCATCAGTGAGTCGGGGACTAGCGGTTTGTACTTC.

The chain has TRBV6-1 and TRBJ2-3, with 14 bases aligning to TRBD2. J lost 6 bases, V lost 6 bases, and 5 bases had no gene match. This CDR3 has 15 residues. Germline-derived CDR1 and CDR2 are MNHNS and SASEGT. CDR3 region: CASRTGTSGGDTQYF. The CDR3 DNA is TGTGCCAGCAGAACCGGGACTAGCGGGGGTGATACGCAGTATTTT.